One sample yielded the 10 T cell receptor beta chains listed below, sequenced in a study of control samples from healthy donors and cancer patients. Profiled with immunoSEQ multiplex PCR; TCRdb holds only in-frame clones, not every one. The sample lists 130,000 or so clones, 80% to 90% occurring once. The sequencing sample was made of blood. The source is a man aged 25 to 45 in good health.

The chain uses TRBV30 and TRBJ1-3; D not certain. Trimming stripped 2 bases from V and 6 bases from J, with 5 bases between. Germline assignment: CDR1 GTSNPN and CDR2 SVGIG (reference sequence). CDR3 length equals 11 residues. The CDR3 reads CAWSNENTIYF. DNA of the CDR3: TGTGCCTGGAGTAACGAAAACACCATATATTTT.

The chain combines TRBV11-3 with TRBJ1-5; 7 bases are shared with TRBD1. Germline V gives CDR1 SGHNT, CDR2 YENEEA. CDR3 length equals 18 residues. With 3 bases clipped from V and 10 bases from J, the junction kept 21 bases outside the gene matches. CDR3 residues: CASSFRDRYTSVWRPQHF. The CDR3 nucleotides read TGTGCCAGCAGCTTTAGGGACAGATATACCTCCGTCTGGCGACCCCAGCATTTT.

This sequence joins TRBV11-3 and TRBJ2-7, with D possibly being TRBD2 (5 bases). Germline CDR1 is SGHNT and CDR2 is YENEEA. The ends were cut back, 3 bases at V and 3 bases at J, with 6 bases in the middle. The CDR3 has 12 residues. The CDR3, as DNA: TGTGCCAGCAGCTTCGGGGTCTACGAGCAGTACTTC. Its translation is CASSFGVYEQYF. Complete variable domain (other parts from reference TRBV11-3 and TRBJ2-7): EAGVVQSPRYKIIEKKQPVAFWCNPISGHNTLYWYLQNLGQGPELLIRYENEEAVDDSQLPKDRFSAERLKGVDSTLKIQPAELGDSAVYLCASSFGVYEQYFGPGTRLTVT.

CDR3 amino acids: CASSQNSGANVLTF. CDR3 nucleotides: TGTGCCAGCAGCCAAAACTCTGGGGCCAACGTCCTGACTTTC. The chain couples TRBV6-5 to TRBJ2-6; D unresolved. The V and J ends lost 6 bases and 0 bases respectively, with 6 bases between them. CDR1 and CDR2 (germline): MNHEY, SVGAGI. This CDR3 contains 14 residues.

The rearrangement joins TRBV15 to TRBJ2-5, with D perhaps TRBD2 (5 bases). Deletions cut 5 bases from V and 0 bases from J, with 10 bases between. The germline V gene encodes CDR1 LNHNV and CDR2 YYDKDF (reference sequence). The CDR3 is 14 residues long. CDR3 protein: CATSGADYQETQYF. CDR3 nucleotides: TGTGCCACCAGCGGAGCGGACTACCAAGAGACCCAGTACTTC.

J is TRBJ2-7 and V is TRBV14; D might be TRBD1 or TRBD2, each matching 5 bases. With 5 bases removed from V and 9 bases from J, the gap between germline ends came to 14 bases. Germline-derived CDR1 and CDR2 are SGHDN and FVKESK. There are 12 residues in the CDR3. CDR3 protein: CASSGPGRRQYF. The CDR3 DNA reads as TGTGCCAGCAGCGGCCCGGGGCGGAGGCAGTACTTC.

The CDR3 is CASSRDNHNEQFF. The CDR3 coding sequence is TGTGCCAGCAGCCGGGACAACCACAATGAGCAGTTCTTC. V gene TRBV7-9 combines with J gene TRBJ2-1, with D tentatively TRBD1 (6 bases). There are 13 residues in the CDR3. Trimming left V 5 bases short and J 5 bases short, with 10 bases between. Germline V CDR1 and CDR2: SEHNR, FQNEAQ (reference sequence).

V and J are TRBV20-1 and TRBJ2-3; D call uncertain. Germline CDR1 DFQATT, CDR2 SNEGSKA (reference sequence). Trimming left V 3 bases short and J 2 bases short, with 3 bases between. This CDR3 has 11 amino acids. CDR3 amino acids: CSASPTDTQYF. The CDR3 DNA is TGCAGTGCTAGTCCCACAGATACGCAGTATTTT.

The rearrangement links TRBV25-1 to TRBJ1-1, with D perhaps TRBD1 (6 bases). CDR1 and CDR2 from the germline V gene are MGHDK and SYGVNS. The CDR3 length is 12 residues. Trimming shortened V by 6 bases and J by 11 bases, and 16 bases separated the two germline ends. The CDR3 DNA follows: TGTGCCAGCAGCCAAGAGGGGGGAGGCGCTTTCTTT. Protein: CASSQEGGGAFF.

The V and J genes are TRBV12-5 and TRBJ2-2; a possible D gene is TRBD2 (5 bases). The CDR3 loop spans 15 amino acids. Germline V gives CDR1 LGHNT, CDR2 FRNRAP. V dropped 7 bases and J dropped 3 bases, with 15 bases sitting between them. The CDR3 is CASAIWVDYTGELFF. CDR3 nucleotides: TGTGCTAGTGCCATTTGGGTGGACTACACCGGGGAGCTGTTTTTT.